This T cell receptor beta chain came from a study of shared clonotypes between healthy human individuals (dated by TCRdb to about 2020). In terms of the full investigation: The cohort included a few men and a couple of women between 18 and 49 years of age. Per donor, leukapheresis produced somewhere between about 0.9 and 9 billion PBMCs. For each donor, CD4 naive and CD4 memory were each run on three plates, CD8 naive on two plates, and CD8 memory on one plate. To increase sequencing depth and limit assay-specific biases, TCR repertoire library preparation and sequencing were carried out by different laboratories using diverse techniques. The study deeply sequenced blood TCR repertoires of about 5 healthy adults to estimate repertoire size and the extent of clonotype sharing between individuals. Beyond this particular receptor, the publication reports: Estimated clonotype richness was generally larger for naive than for memory subsets. Because the study included a small number of donors, the genetic and exposure-history diversity represented was limited. Based on pairwise subsampling, the degree of clonotype sharing among donors was expected to be affected by sequencing depth. Rarefaction of sorted-subset datasets indicated incomplete sequencing despite the large sequencing depth. Compared with non-shared clonotypes, the clonotypes found in all four sorted-subset donors had higher generation probabilities. Sharing across a few donors was observed for about 5% of naive CD4, 3% to 4% of naive CD8, roughly 2.3% of memory CD4, and about 0.4% of memory CD8 clonotypes. Sampling was restricted to blood, and TCR repertoires in tissue are likely to differ from TCR repertoires in blood.

Healthy HIV-negative adults with no recently reported acute infections or vaccinations were included as donors. Every donor was a Caucasian adult residing in Nashville, Tennessee, USA. CD4+ T cells were enriched by magnetic negative selection, after which naive cells were positively selected on CD45RA and the negative fraction was taken as the memory subset. Blood was collected by leukapheresis, and PBMCs were isolated by Ficoll-Histopaque density gradient centrifugation and then cryopreserved in liquid nitrogen vapor phase. Analytical flow cytometry was used to check the purity and quantity of every magnetically sorted T cell population. Each sorted fraction had its genomic DNA isolated and then quantified by UV absorbance on a Nanodrop 2000c. The CDR3 covers 15 residues, taking in both the cysteine and the phenylalanine. The retained sequence is limited to the CDR3, 45 bases, with the frame set at the first base. CDR1 and CDR2, per the germline V gene (reference sequence), are MNHEY and SMNVEV. V loses 2 bases of germline sequence and J loses 8 bases, and the interval between the two ends is 16 bases.

This clone was detected only once. Its antigen specificity is not known. Per-base qualities were not stored, and no clone one base away is much larger. Using the deep immunoSEQ assay, TCR CDR3 regions were amplified from genomic DNA by multiplex PCR. For each cell subset, the extracted genomic DNA was distributed evenly across all wells of several immunoSEQ 96-well plates, and each plate served as one replicate. Each replicate PCR for sorted subsets received 150 to 250 ng genomic DNA, equal to tens of thousands of T cell genomes. The purified libraries were quantified using a Qubit 3.0 fluorometer, sized with a Bioanalyzer 2100, and then quantified again using the KAPA Library Quantification kit. Every immunoSEQ 96-well plate was sequenced on a dedicated single-read 150-cycle Illumina NextSeq 550 flow cell. Per the original workflow: The immunoSEQ output contained only junctional sequences without quality scores, so filtering could not match that applied to full-length reads. To assign V/J genes and CDR3, sequences were annotated against IMGT germline references using PyIR, a Python wrapper for IgBLAST v1.9. Any read was removed if the V/J assignment was weak (E-value above 1e-6), the CDR3 was missing, or the read contained stop codons, out-of-frame junctions, or ambiguous translated residues. A V3J clonotype was defined by an identical inferred V gene, J gene, and CDR3 amino acid sequence. Percentage overlap between repertoires was calculated by dividing the number of shared unique clonotypes by the size of the smaller repertoire. Richness of each repertoire was evaluated using RTK rarefaction, the Chao1 estimator, and Recon v2.1 estimates of unobserved clonotypes. Generation probabilities were computed with OLGA for all TCRbeta clonotypes obtained by the gDNA method from four donors. TCRdb retrieved this table from immuneACCESS and kept in-frame rearrangements only. Not all clones are present; in checked studies, unresolved V genes account for under half, and no reason is known for the remainder. Clone size and the V and J calls come from that table; the DNA yielded D and trimming. Across this sample there are 950,000 to 1,200,000 clones, with 60% to 80% seen only once. Together, the top ten hold 0.89% of the sample.

The V and J genes are TRBV27 and TRBJ1-3; the D region possibly corresponds to TRBD1 (5 bases align). The source of this sequence is a man aged 18 to 30 in good health. Some clones in this sample may be carry-over from other donors' samples. Sequenced: memory CD4+ T cells from PBMCs. Per the publication, the cell subset or site label means: CD45RA-negative fraction. The CDR3: CASSLGAGDGHTIYF. The DNA sequence follows: TGTGCCAGCAGTTTAGGGGCAGGAGATGGGCACACCATATATTTT.